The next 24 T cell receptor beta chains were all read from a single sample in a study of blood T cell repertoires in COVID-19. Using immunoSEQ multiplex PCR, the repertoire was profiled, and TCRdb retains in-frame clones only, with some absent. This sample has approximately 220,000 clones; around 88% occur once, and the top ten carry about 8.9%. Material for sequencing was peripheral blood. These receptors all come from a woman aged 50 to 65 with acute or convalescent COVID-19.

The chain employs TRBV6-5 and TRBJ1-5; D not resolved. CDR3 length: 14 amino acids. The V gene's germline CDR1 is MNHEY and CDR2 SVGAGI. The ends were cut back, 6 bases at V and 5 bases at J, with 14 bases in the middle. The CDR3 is CASSPEGRHQPQHF. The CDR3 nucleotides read TGTGCCAGCAGCCCGGAGGGTCGCCATCAGCCCCAGCATTTT.

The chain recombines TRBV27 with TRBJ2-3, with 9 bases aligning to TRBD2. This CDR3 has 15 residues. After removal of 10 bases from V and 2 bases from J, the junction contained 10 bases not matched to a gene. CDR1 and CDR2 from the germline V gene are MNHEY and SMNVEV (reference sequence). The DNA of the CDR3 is TGTGCCAATATAGCGGGGGACACGCCCACAGATACGCAGTATTTT. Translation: CANIAGDTPTDTQYF.

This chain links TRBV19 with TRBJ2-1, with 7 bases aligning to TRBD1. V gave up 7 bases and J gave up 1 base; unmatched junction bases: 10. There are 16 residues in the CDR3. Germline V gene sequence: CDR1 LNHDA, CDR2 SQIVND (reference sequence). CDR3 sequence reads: CASNSLQGISYNEQFF. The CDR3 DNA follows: TGTGCCAGTAATTCCCTACAGGGGATTTCCTACAATGAGCAGTTCTTC.

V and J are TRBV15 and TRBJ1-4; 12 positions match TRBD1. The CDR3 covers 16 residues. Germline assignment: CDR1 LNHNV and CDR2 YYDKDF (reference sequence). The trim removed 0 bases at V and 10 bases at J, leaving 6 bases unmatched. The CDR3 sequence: CATSRDAGTGGAKLFF. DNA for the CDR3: TGTGCCACCAGCAGAGATGCAGGGACAGGGGGCGCAAAACTGTTTTTT.

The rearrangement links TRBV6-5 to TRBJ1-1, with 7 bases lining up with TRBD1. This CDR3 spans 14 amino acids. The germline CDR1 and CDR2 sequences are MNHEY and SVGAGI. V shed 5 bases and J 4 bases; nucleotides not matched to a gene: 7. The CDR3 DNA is TGTGCCAGCAGTCCTCGAGACAGGGCCACTGAAGCTTTCTTT. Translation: CASSPRDRATEAFF.

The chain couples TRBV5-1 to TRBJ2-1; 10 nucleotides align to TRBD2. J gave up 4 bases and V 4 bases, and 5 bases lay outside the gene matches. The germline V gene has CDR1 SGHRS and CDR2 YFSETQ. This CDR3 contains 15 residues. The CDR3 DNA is TGCGCCAGCAGCCCGGGAGCGGGAGGGTACAATGAGCAGTTCTTC. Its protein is CASSPGAGGYNEQFF.

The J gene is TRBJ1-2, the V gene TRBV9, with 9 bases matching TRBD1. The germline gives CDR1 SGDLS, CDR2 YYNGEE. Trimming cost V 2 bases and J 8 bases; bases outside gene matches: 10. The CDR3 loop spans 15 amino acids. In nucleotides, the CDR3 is TGTGCCAGCAGCGTTTCCGGGACAGGGATGAGGGGCTACACCTTC. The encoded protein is CASSVSGTGMRGYTF.

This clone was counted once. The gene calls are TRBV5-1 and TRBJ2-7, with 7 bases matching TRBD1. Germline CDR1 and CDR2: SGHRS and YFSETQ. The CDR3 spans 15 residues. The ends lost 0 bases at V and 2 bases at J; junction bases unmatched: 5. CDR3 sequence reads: CASSLGRQGTYEQYF. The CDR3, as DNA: TGCGCCAGCAGCTTGGGGCGACAGGGAACCTACGAGCAGTACTTC.

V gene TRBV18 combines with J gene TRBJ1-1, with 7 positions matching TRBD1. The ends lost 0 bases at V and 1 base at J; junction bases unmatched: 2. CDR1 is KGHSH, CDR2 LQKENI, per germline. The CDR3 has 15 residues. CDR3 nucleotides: TGTGCCAGCTCACCACCGTCAGGGGGGAACACTGAAGCTTTCTTT. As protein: CASSPPSGGNTEAFF.

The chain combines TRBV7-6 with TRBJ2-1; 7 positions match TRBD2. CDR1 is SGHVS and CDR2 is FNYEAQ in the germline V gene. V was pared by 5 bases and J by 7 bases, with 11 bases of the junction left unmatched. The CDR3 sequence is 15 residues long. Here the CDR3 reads CASSPSAGIINEQFF. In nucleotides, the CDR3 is TGTGCCAGCAGCCCTTCAGCGGGAATCATAAATGAGCAGTTCTTC.

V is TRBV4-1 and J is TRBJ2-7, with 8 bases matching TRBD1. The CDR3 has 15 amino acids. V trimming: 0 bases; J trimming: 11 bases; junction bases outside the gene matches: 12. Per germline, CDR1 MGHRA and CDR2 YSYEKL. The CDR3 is CASSQDFIGRDRKYF. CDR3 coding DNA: TGCGCCAGCAGCCAAGACTTTATTGGCCGGGACAGGAAGTACTTC.

CDR3 bases: TGTGCCAGCAGCCGTAGCGGGAGCTCCTACAATGAGCAGTTCTTC. It encodes CASSRSGSSYNEQFF. This chain joins TRBV11-1 and TRBJ2-1, with 9 bases that match TRBD2. V was pared by 5 bases and J by 0 bases, with 2 bases of the junction left unmatched. Germline loops: CDR1 SGHAT, CDR2 FQDESV (reference sequence). The CDR3 has 15 amino acids.

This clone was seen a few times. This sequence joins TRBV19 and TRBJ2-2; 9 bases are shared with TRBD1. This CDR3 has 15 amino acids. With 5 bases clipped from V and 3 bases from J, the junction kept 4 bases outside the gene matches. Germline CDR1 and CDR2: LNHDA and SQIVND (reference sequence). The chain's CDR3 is CASSPGQGYTGELFF. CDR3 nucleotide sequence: TGTGCCAGTAGTCCGGGACAGGGATACACCGGGGAGCTGTTTTTT.

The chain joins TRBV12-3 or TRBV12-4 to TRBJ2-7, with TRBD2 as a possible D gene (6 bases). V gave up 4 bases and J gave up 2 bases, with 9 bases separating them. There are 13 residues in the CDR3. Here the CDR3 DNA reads TGTGCCAGCAGTTCCTTAGCGGCCTACGAGCAGTACTTC. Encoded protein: CASSSLAAYEQYF.

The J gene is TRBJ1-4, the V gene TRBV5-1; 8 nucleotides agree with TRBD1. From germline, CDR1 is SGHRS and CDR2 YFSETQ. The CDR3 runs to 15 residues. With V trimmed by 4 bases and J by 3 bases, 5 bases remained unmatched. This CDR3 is CASSPQGAPNEKLFF. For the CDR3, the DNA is TGCGCCAGCAGCCCCCAGGGGGCCCCTAATGAAAAACTGTTTTTT.

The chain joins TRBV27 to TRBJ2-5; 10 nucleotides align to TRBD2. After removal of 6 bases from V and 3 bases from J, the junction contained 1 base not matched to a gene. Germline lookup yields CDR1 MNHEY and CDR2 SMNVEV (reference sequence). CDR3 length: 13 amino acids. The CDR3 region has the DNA TGTGCCAGCAGAGGACTAGCGGAAGAGACCCAGTACTTC. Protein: CASRGLAEETQYF.

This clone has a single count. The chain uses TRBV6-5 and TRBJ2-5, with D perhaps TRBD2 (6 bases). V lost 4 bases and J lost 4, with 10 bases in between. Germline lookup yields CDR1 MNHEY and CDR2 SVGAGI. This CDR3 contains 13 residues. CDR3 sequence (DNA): TGTGCCAGCAGTTTCAGAGCGGGAGAGACCCAGTACTTC. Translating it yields CASSFRAGETQYF.

DNA for the CDR3: TGTGCCAGTAGCCTCGCGACTAGCGGGCGCTCCTACGAGCAGTACTTC. It translates to CASSLATSGRSYEQYF. The chain employs TRBV19 and TRBJ2-7; 10 bases align to TRBD2. Looked up from germline, CDR1 is LNHDA and CDR2 is SQIVND (reference sequence). The J segment lost 0 bases and the V segment lost 6 bases, leaving 8 bases of the junction unmatched. The CDR3 length is 16 residues. The variable domain in full, completed from reference TRBV19 and TRBJ2-7, reads DGGITQSPKYLFRKEGQNVTLSCEQNLNHDAMYWYRQDPGQGLRLIYYSQIVNDFQKGDIAEGYSVSREKKESFPLTVTSAQKNPTAFYLCASSLATSGRSYEQYFGPGTRLTVT.

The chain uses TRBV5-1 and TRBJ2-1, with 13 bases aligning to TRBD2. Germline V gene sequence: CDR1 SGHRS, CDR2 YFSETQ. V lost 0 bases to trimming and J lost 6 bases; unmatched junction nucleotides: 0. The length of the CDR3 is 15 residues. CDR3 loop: CASSLGTSGSNEQFF. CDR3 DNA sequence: TGCGCCAGCAGCTTGGGGACTAGCGGGAGCAATGAGCAGTTCTTC.

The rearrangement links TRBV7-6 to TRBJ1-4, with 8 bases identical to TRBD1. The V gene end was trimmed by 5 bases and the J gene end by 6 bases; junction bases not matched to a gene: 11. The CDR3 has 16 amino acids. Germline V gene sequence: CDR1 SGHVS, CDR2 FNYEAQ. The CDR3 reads CASSPRTWDRHEKLFF. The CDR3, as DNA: TGTGCCAGCAGCCCACGAACCTGGGACAGGCATGAAAAACTGTTTTTT.

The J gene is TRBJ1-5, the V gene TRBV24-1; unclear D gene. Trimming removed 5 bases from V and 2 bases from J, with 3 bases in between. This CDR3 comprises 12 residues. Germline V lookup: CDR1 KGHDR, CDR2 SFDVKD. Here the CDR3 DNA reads TGTGCCACCAGTGCCGGCAATCAGCCCCAGCATTTT. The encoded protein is CATSAGNQPQHF.

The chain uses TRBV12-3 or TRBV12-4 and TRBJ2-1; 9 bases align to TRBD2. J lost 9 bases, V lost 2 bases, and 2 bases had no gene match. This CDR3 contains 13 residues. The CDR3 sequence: CASSLKLAGEQFF. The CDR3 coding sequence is TGTGCCAGCAGTTTAAAACTAGCGGGTGAGCAGTTCTTC.

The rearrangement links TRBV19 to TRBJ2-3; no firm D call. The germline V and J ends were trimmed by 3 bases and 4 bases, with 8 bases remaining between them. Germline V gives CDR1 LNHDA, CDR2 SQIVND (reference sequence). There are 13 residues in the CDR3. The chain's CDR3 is CASSIPPADTQYF. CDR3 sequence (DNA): TGTGCCAGTAGTATCCCCCCCGCAGATACGCAGTATTTT.

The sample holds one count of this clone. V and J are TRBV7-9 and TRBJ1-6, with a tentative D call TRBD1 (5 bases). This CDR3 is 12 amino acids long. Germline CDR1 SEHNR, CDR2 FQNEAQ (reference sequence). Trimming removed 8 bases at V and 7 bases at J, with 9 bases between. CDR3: CASAQANSPLHF. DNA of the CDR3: TGTGCCAGCGCACAGGCCAATTCACCCCTCCACTTT.